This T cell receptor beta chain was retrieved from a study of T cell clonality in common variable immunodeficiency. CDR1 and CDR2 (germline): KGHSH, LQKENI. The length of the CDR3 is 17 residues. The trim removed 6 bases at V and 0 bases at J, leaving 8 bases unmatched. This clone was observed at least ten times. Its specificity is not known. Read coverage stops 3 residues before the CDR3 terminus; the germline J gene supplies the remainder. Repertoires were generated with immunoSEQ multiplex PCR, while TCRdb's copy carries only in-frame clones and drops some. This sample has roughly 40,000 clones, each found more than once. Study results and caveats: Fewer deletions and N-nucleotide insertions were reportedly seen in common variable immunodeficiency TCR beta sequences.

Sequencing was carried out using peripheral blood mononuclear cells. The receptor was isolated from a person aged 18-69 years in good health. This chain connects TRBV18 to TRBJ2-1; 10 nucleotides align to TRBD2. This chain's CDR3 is CASSGGLAKSSYNEQFF. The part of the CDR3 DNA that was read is TGTGCCAGCTCGGGGGGACTAGCGAAAAGCTCCTACAATGAG.